This paragraph covers one T cell receptor beta chain sequence. This CDR3 has 13 residues. Germline CDR1 and CDR2: DFQATT and SNEGSKA (reference sequence). The sample originates from a study of monozygotic twins with inflammatory bowel disease. cDNA for TCRalpha and TCRbeta was amplified by nested PCRs of roughly 17 then about 10 cycles. With the 5' RACE reads reprocessed, TCRdb shows one record per CDR3 protein and no DNA. The sample has approximately 400,000 distinct CDR3 sequences. V is TRBV20-1 and J is TRBJ2-7; there is no DNA to check the TCRdb D call of TRBD2. The TCR comes from a human donor with ulcerative colitis or Crohn's disease, or a healthy co-twin of an affected twin (not recorded which). Sequencing was performed on blood. The CDR3 loop reads CSARTSGIYEQYF.